The entry that follows covers one T cell receptor beta chain sequence. What antigen it recognizes has not been identified. Base qualities were left out, and no much larger clone turns up one base away. The entry originates in a study of shared clonotypes between healthy human individuals (dated by TCRdb to about 2020). Regarding the study in general: A couple of women and a few men aged 18 to 49 years were included in the cohort. To estimate repertoire size and how much clonotype sharing occurs between individuals, the study deeply sequenced the blood TCR repertoires of about five healthy adults. For each donor, CD4 naive and CD4 memory were each given three plates, CD8 naive was given two plates, and CD8 memory was given one plate. Libraries were prepared and TCR repertoires were sequenced by different laboratories using diverse techniques, in order to increase sequencing depth and limit assay-specific biases. Each donor's leukapheresis produced roughly between about 0.9 and 9.5 billion PBMCs. General conclusions and limits of the study: About 5% of naive CD4, approximately 3.7% of naive CD8, about 2.1% of memory CD4, and 0.35% to 0.5% of memory CD8 clonotypes were shared across several donors. Larger estimated clonotype richness was generally found for naive subsets than for memory subsets. Only blood was sampled, and tissue TCR repertoires likely differ from those in blood. The genetic and exposure-history diversity represented was limited by the small number of donors. Based on pairwise subsampling, the degree of clonotype sharing among donors was expected to be affected by sequencing depth. Compared with non-shared clonotypes, the clonotypes found in all four sorted-subset donors had higher generation probabilities. Incomplete sequencing was indicated by rarefaction of sorted-subset datasets, despite the large sequencing depth.

CD8 naive samples consisted of CD45RO-negative cells that were positively selected for CCR7, yielding a CD45RA+CCR7+ population without TemRA cells. Healthy HIV-negative adults with no recently reported acute infections or vaccinations were included as donors. All donors were Caucasian adults living in Nashville, Tennessee, USA. Blood was obtained by leukapheresis, after which PBMCs were separated by Ficoll-Histopaque density gradient centrifugation and cryopreserved in liquid nitrogen vapor phase. Analytical flow cytometry was used to check the purity and quantity of every magnetically sorted T cell population. From each sorted fraction, genomic DNA was isolated and quantified by UV absorbance on a Nanodrop 2000c. TCR CDR3 regions were amplified from genomic DNA by multiplex PCR using the deep immunoSEQ assay. For each cell subset, the extracted genomic DNA was distributed evenly across all wells of several immunoSEQ 96-well plates, and each plate served as one replicate. For sorted subsets, each replicate PCR was loaded with roughly 190 ng genomic DNA, equivalent to 30,000 or so T cell genomes. Purified libraries were measured with a Qubit 3.0 fluorometer, size-checked on a Bioanalyzer 2100, and measured again with the KAPA Library Quantification kit. A separate single-read 150-cycle Illumina NextSeq 550 flow cell was used to sequence each immunoSEQ 96-well plate. For the original study's pipeline: Because only junctional sequences without quality scores were contained in the immunoSEQ output, filtering matching that applied to full-length reads could not be performed. Sequences were annotated with PyIR, a Python wrapper for IgBLAST v1.9, and V/J genes and CDR3 were assigned using IMGT germline references. Reads were removed for weak V/J assignments (E-value above 1e-6), missing CDR3, stop codons, out-of-frame junctions, or ambiguous translated residues. A V3J clonotype was defined by an identical inferred V gene, J gene, and CDR3 amino acid sequence. Percentage overlap between repertoires was computed as shared unique clonotypes divided by the size of the smaller repertoire. RTK rarefaction, the Chao1 estimator, and Recon v2.1 estimates of unobserved clonotypes were used to assess repertoire richness. Generation probabilities were computed with OLGA for all TCRbeta clonotypes obtained by the gDNA method from a handful of donors. TCRdb's version of the immuneACCESS table is confined to in-frame rearrangements and falls short of the full clone set. An unresolved V gene accounts for under half of the shortfall where checked; the remainder is of unknown origin. The V and J calls and clone size come from that table; D and trimming were worked out from the DNA. Counted in this sample were hundreds of thousands of clones; approximately 96% of them appeared once. The ten largest account for less than 0.12% of the sample.

V trim: 1 base; J trim: 3 bases; unmatched bases: 10. CDR1 is given as ENHRY and CDR2 as SYGVKD, both from the germline V gene. Its CDR3 holds 17 amino acids, cysteine through phenylalanine. Of all the DNA, just the CDR3 is kept, 51 bases in frame from base 1. The sequence is built from TRBV10-3 and TRBJ2-7, and TRBD1 matches 9 of the central bases. This clonotype was obtained from a woman aged 25 to 39 in good health. The sequencing input was naive CD8+ T cells sorted from blood. Interpreted using the paper, the cell subset or site label stands for: CD45RA+CCR7+. The CDR3 region reads CAISEWRGTGFNYEQYF. The bases are TGTGCCATCAGTGAGTGGCGCGGGACAGGGTTTAACTACGAGCAGTACTTC.